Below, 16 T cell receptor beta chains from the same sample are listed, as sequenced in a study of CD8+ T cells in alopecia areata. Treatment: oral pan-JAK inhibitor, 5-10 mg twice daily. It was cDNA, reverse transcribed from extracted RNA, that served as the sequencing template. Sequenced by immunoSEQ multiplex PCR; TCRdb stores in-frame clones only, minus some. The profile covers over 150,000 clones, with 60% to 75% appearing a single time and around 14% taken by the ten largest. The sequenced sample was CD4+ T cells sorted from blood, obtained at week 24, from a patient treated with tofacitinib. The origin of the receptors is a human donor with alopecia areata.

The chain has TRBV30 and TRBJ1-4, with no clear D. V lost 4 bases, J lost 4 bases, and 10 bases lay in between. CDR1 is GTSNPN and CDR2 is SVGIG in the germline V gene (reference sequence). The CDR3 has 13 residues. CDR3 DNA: TGTGCCTGGACGAGGAATATTAATGAAAAACTGTTTTTT. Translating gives CAWTRNINEKLFF.

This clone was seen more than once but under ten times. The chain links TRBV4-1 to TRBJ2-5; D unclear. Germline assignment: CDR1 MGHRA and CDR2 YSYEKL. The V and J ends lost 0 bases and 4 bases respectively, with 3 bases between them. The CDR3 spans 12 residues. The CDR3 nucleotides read TGCGCCAGCAGCCAAGAATCAGAGACCCAGTACTTC. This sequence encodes CASSQESETQYF.

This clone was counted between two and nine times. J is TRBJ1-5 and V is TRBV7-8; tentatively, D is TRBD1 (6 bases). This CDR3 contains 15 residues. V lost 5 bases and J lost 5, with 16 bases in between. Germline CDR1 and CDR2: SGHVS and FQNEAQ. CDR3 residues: CASSVTGMRDQPQHF. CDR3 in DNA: TGTGCCAGCAGCGTGACAGGTATGCGCGATCAGCCCCAGCATTTT.

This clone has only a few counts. The CDR3 sequence: CASSPETTQYF. CDR3 bases: TGTGCCAGCTCACCAGAAACTACGCAGTATTTT. The genes are TRBV18 and TRBJ2-3; D is undetermined. This CDR3 has 11 amino acids. Germline loops: CDR1 KGHSH, CDR2 LQKENI. V shed 2 bases and J shed 8 bases, with 5 bases lying between them.

CDR3 sequence reads: CSVRGTGDAFF. The CDR3 DNA sequence: TGCAGCGTCCGGGGGACAGGGGACGCTTTCTTT. The chain employs TRBV29-1 and TRBJ1-1; 10 bases match TRBD1. The V gene end was trimmed by 6 bases and the J gene end by 11 bases; junction bases not matched to a gene: 6. Germline assignment: CDR1 SQVTM and CDR2 ANQGSEA. This CDR3 has 11 residues.

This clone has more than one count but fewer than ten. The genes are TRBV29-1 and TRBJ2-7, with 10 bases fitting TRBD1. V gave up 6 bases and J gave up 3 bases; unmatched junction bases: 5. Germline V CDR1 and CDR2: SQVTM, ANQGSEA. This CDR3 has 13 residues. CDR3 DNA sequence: TGCAGCGTAGAGGACAGGGGGGGCTACGAGCAGTACTTC. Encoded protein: CSVEDRGGYEQYF.

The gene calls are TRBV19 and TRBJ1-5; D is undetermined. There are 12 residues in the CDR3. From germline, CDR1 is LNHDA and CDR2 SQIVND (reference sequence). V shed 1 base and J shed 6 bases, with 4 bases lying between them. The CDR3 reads CASSIGRQPQHF. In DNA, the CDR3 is TGTGCCAGTAGTATAGGTCGTCAGCCCCAGCATTTT.

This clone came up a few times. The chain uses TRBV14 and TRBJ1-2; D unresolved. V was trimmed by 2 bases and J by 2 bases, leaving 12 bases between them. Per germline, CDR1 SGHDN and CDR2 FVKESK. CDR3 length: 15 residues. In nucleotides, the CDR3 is TGTGCCAGCAGCCAAACTCGGAGCGGGAACTATGGCTACACCTTC. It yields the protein CASSQTRSGNYGYTF.

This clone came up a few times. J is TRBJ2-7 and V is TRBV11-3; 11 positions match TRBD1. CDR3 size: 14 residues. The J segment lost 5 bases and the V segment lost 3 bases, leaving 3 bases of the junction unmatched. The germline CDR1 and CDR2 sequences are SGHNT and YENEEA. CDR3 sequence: CASSLDRGLDEQYF. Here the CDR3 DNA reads TGTGCCAGCAGCTTGGACAGGGGGCTCGACGAGCAGTACTTC.

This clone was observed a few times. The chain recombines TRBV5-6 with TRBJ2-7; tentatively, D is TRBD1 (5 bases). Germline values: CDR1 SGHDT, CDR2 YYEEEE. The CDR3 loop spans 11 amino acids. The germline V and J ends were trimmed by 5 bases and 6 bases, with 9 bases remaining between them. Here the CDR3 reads CASSGHSEQYF. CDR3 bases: TGTGCCAGCAGTGGACACAGCGAGCAGTACTTC.

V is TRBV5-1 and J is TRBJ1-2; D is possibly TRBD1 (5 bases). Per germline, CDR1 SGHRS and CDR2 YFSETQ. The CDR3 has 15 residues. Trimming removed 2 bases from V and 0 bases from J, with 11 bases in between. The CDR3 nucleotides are TGCGCCAGCAGCTTCACAGGATCGGCTAACTATGGCTACACCTTC. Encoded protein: CASSFTGSANYGYTF.

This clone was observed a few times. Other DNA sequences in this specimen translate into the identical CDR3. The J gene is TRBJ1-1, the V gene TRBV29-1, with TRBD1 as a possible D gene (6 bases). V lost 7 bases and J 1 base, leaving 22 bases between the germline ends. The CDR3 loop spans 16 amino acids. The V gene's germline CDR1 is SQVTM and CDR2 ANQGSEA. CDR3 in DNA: TGCAGCGCAGAAGGGATGACCGGGACAAGGAACACTGAAGCTTTCTTT. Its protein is CSAEGMTGTRNTEAFF.

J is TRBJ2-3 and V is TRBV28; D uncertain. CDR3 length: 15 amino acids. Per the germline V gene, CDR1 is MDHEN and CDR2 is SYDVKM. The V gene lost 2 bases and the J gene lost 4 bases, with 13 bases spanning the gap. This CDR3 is CASSLMSGTSDTQYF. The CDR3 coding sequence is TGTGCCAGCAGTTTAATGTCGGGCACGTCAGATACGCAGTATTTT.

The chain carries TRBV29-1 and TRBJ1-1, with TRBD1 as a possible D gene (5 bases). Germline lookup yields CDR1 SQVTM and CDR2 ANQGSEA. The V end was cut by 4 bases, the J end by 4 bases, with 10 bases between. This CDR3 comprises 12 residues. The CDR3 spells CSVGGISTEAFF. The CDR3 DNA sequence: TGCAGCGTTGGGGGCATCTCCACTGAAGCTTTCTTT.

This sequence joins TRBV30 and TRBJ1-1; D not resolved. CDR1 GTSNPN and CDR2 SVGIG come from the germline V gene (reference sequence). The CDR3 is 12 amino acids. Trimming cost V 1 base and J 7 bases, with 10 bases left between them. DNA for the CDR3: TGTGCCTGGAGTGACCGAGCAGTTGAAGCTTTCTTT. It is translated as CAWSDRAVEAFF.

CDR3 protein: CAWSWQGRDTIYF. The CDR3 region has the DNA TGTGCCTGGAGTTGGCAGGGACGAGACACCATATATTTT. V is TRBV30 and J is TRBJ1-3; D perhaps matches TRBD1 (5 bases). V dropped 2 bases and J dropped 8 bases, with 13 bases sitting between them. Germline V gene sequence: CDR1 GTSNPN, CDR2 SVGIG (reference sequence). This CDR3 contains 13 residues.